This TCR beta chain came from a study of cytomegalovirus exposure and HLA in healthy donors. The J segment lost 7 bases and the V segment lost 5 bases, leaving 8 bases of the junction unmatched. The CDR3 has 14 amino acids. Germline CDR1 ENHRY, CDR2 SYGVKD. The study ran its PCR with 60 Vbeta and 13 Jbeta primers. TCRdb keeps only in-frame clones here, not all; method: immunoSEQ multiplex PCR. The sample has roughly 200,000 clones; 77% are singletons. Material for sequencing was PBMCs. The rearrangement links TRBV10-3 to TRBJ2-7, with 10 bases identical to TRBD2. This clonotype was obtained from a woman aged 55-69 years in good health and CMV-seropositive. The CDR3 sequence is CAISLAGGGGEQYF. CDR3 bases: TGTGCCATCAGTTTAGCGGGAGGAGGGGGGGAGCAGTACTTC.